This T cell receptor beta chain was found in a study of Tregs in tolerant kidney transplant recipients. The study's findings and limits: Expanding Tregs on activated donor B cells appeared to best identify donor-specific TCRbeta clones.

CD4+CD25+CD127- Tregs, CD4+CD25- non-Tregs, CD4 and CD8 cells were sorted. Trimming cost V 1 base and J 0 bases; bases outside gene matches: 5. CDR1 is MGHRA, CDR2 YSYEKL, per germline. CDR3 length equals 17 residues. Sequencing used immunoSEQ multiplex PCR; TCRdb keeps in-frame clones, though not all of them. The table has under 50,000 clones, 91% seen once. Concerning this clone: What it binds is not known.

The chain has TRBV4-1 and TRBJ2-2; 7 positions agree with TRBD2. Sequencing was performed on Tregs from blood. The TCR originated in a human donor in good health. CDR3 sequence: CASSQVSGTTNTGELFF. CDR3 sequence (DNA): TGCGCCAGCAGCCAAGTTTCCGGGACTACGAACACCGGGGAGCTGTTTTTT.